This paragraph covers one T cell receptor beta chain sequence. A read error may explain this, as a much larger clone is one base away. This record comes from a study of T cells in Graves' hyperthyroidism and ophthalmopathy. This CDR3 spans 15 amino acids. Deletions cut 0 bases from V and 0 bases from J, with 10 bases between. Germline V CDR1 and CDR2: SGDLS, YYNGEE. Amplified TCR beta CDR3 regions came from RNA transcripts. HTBI primers drove first-round RT-PCR of the TCR CDR3. MiXCR, run by TCRdb on the multiplex PCR reads, gives a single entry per CDR3 protein. Found here are some 760,000 distinct CDR3 sequences, 11% to 15% of them singletons; the top ten hold 10%. Patients aged 18 to 65 with hyperthyroidism were newly diagnosed, with duration under 2 months. Each diagnosis was grounded in clinical symptoms, serum thyroxine and TRAb, thyroid ultrasound, and orbital computed tomography.

This sequence originates from a woman between 18 and 29 years old with Graves' hyperthyroidism. The chain couples TRBV9 to TRBJ2-7, with D perhaps TRBD2 (7 bases). Sequenced input: blood. The CDR3 sequence: CASSVAAGASYEQYF. The CDR3 DNA follows: TGTGCCAGCAGCGTAGCGGCGGGGGCCTCCTACGAGCAGTACTTC. The full variable domain, in which reference TRBV9 and TRBJ2-7 provide the parts outside the CDR3, is DSGVTQTPKHLITATGQRVTLRCSPRSGDLSVYWYQQSLDQGLQFLIQYYNGEERAKGNILERFSAQQFPDLHSELNLSSLELGDSALYFCASSVAAGASYEQYFGPGTRLTVT.